A single sample gave rise to the 17 T cell receptor beta chains below, sequenced in a study of post-analysis software for immune sequencing data. Study-level points and caveats: Roughly five TRBV segments were more frequent in patients than controls; TRBV5-6, TRBV5-1 and TRBV20-1 belonged to this group.

Unique-molecular-identifier-tagged TCR beta cDNA libraries were used. Via MiXCR, TCRdb re-called the PCR reads, giving one row per CDR3 protein. In the table there are approximately 360,000 distinct CDR3 sequences, around a third of which are singletons. No antigen has been identified for these receptors. Sequencing used blood. Source of these receptors: a girl under 18 with multiple sclerosis.

This chain connects TRBV20-1 to TRBJ2-1; D is tentatively TRBD1 or TRBD2 (5 bases each). Germline CDR1 reads DFQATT; CDR2 reads SNEGSKA (reference sequence). The CDR3 is 14 residues long. V was pared by 7 bases and J by 5 bases, with 18 bases between. CDR3 region: CSVRGPRDHNEQFF. Here the CDR3 DNA reads TGCAGTGTCCGGGGCCCAAGGGACCACAATGAGCAGTTCTTC.

This clonotype was picked up a small number of times. V usage is TRBV6-1 and J usage is TRBJ2-6; D may match TRBD1 or TRBD2 (5 bases each). Germline CDR1 MNHNS, CDR2 SASEGT. This CDR3 contains 16 residues. The V gene lost 6 bases and the J gene lost 0 bases, with 12 bases spanning the gap. CDR3 in DNA: TGTGCCAGCAGACCCGGTGGGGGCTCTGGGGCCAACGTCCTGACTTTC. Translation gives CASRPGGGSGANVLTF.

The rearrangement joins TRBV6-5 to TRBJ2-5, with D uncertain. CDR1 MNHEY and CDR2 SVGAGI come from the germline V gene. The V gene lost 1 base and the J gene lost 1 base, with 10 bases spanning the gap. The CDR3 spans 15 residues. The DNA for the CDR3 is TGTGCCAGCAGTTACTTAGGCGCTCCCCAAGAGACCCAGTACTTC. This encodes CASSYLGAPQETQYF.

This clonotype came up many times. V is TRBV9 and J is TRBJ2-3; possible D gene TRBD2, 6 bases. Germline V gene sequence: CDR1 SGDLS, CDR2 YYNGEE. The V end was cut by 3 bases, the J end by 2 bases, with 16 bases between. The CDR3 runs 16 residues. The CDR3 loop is CASSGDGTALTDTQYF. Here the CDR3 DNA reads TGTGCCAGCAGCGGAGATGGGACTGCCCTCACAGATACGCAGTATTTT.

The rearrangement links TRBV12-3 or TRBV12-4 to TRBJ2-7, with a tentative D call TRBD2 (5 bases). Trimming cost V 1 base and J 2 bases, with 15 bases left between them. The CDR3 sequence is 16 residues long. The CDR3, as DNA: TGTGCCAGCAGTTTAGTCCTGGGAGCGCGTGCCTACGAGCAGTACTTC. This translates into CASSLVLGARAYEQYF.

The chain couples TRBV18 to TRBJ2-7; TRBD1 matches at 7 bases. CDR1 and CDR2 from the germline V gene are KGHSH and LQKENI. After removal of 6 bases from V and 2 bases from J, the junction contained 7 bases not matched to a gene. This CDR3 comprises 14 residues. The CDR3 spells CASSPPDRAYEQYF. In DNA form, the CDR3 reads TGTGCCAGCTCCCCGCCAGACAGGGCCTACGAGCAGTACTTC.

The chain uses TRBV28 and TRBJ2-5, with D tentatively TRBD1 or TRBD2 (5 bases each). The J call may be incorrect, as the DNA end agrees better with TRBJ2-7. Germline CDR1 is MDHEN and CDR2 is SYDVKM. The CDR3 contains 15 residues. The chain's CDR3 is CAGTFGDRRSYEQYF. Here the CDR3 DNA reads TGTGCCGGCACCTTTGGGGACCGCCGCTCCTACGAGCAGTACTTC.

This clonotype was detected only once. One end of the junction fails to match germline, which may point to a read error. The rearrangement links TRBV12-3 or TRBV12-4 to TRBJ1-6; D perhaps matches TRBD1 (6 bases). The length of the CDR3 is 13 residues. This CDR3 is CASSSGGLSPPHF. The CDR3 coding sequence is TGTGCCAGCAGTTCCGGGGGGCTGTCACCCCCCCACTTT.

The V call is TRBV5-1, the J call TRBJ2-3, with 9 bases aligning to TRBD2. CDR1 is SGHRS, CDR2 YFSETQ, per germline. There are 15 residues in the CDR3. J was trimmed by 6 bases and V by 5 bases; bases with no gene match: 10. In nucleotides, the CDR3 is TGCGCCAGCAGTGTGGGACTAGCCATGGGGGATACGCAGTATTTT. Translation gives CASSVGLAMGDTQYF. The variable domain in full, with the rest retrieved from reference TRBV5-1 and TRBJ2-3, is KAGVTQTPRYLIKTRGQQVTLSCSPISGHRSVSWYQQTPGQGLQFLFEYFSETQRNKGNFPGRFSGRQFSNSRSEMNVSTLELGDSALYLCASSVGLAMGDTQYFGPGTRLTVL.

This rearrangement joins TRBV7-2 to TRBJ1-2; tentative D call: TRBD1 (5 bases). CDR3 length: 13 amino acids. V was clipped by 5 bases and J by 12 bases, with 19 bases between them. Germline lookup yields CDR1 SGHTA and CDR2 FQGNSA. CDR3 loop: CASSPWDGRSDTF. The CDR3, as DNA: TGTGCCAGCAGCCCATGGGACGGGAGATCGGACACCTTC.

J is TRBJ2-1 and V is TRBV2, with 10 bases identical to TRBD2. The CDR3 sequence is 13 residues long. Germline loops: CDR1 SNHLY, CDR2 FYNNEI. The V gene end was trimmed by 3 bases and the J gene end by 15 bases; junction bases not matched to a gene: 8. CDR3 region: CASSEERGGRRFF. CDR3 DNA: TGTGCCAGCAGTGAGGAGCGGGGGGGCCGACGGTTCTTC.

The V gene is TRBV11-2, the J gene TRBJ2-4, with D unclear. This CDR3 region has 16 residues. In germline, CDR1 is SGHAT, CDR2 FQNNGV. V shed 1 base and J shed 0 bases, with 10 bases lying between them. Here the CDR3 DNA reads TGTGCCAGCAGCTTAGGGTCAGCGCTAGCCAAAAACATTCAGTACTTC. This sequence encodes CASSLGSALAKNIQYF.

Notes on this clonotype: An end of the junction does not agree with germline; a read error may underlie this. The V gene is TRBV20-1, the J gene TRBJ1-2, with D possibly matching TRBD1 (5 bases). Germline assignment: CDR1 DFQATT and CDR2 SNEGSKA (reference sequence). The CDR3 runs to 11 residues. In DNA, the CDR3 is TGCAGTGCCAGAGCTCGGGACCTCGACACCTTC. Residues: CSARARDLDTF.

The chain couples TRBV6-2 or TRBV6-3 to TRBJ1-2, with D perhaps matching TRBD1 (6 bases). The CDR3 is 14 amino acids. Germline V gene sequence: CDR1 MNHEY, CDR2 SVGEGT. V gave up 5 bases and J gave up 4 bases, with 14 bases separating them. CDR3 nucleotide sequence: TGTGCCAGCAGTCGTACAGGGTTACCCTATGGCTACACCTTC. Its protein product is CASSRTGLPYGYTF.

The V call is TRBV7-3, the J call TRBJ2-7; D is undetermined. Germline assignment: CDR1 SGHTA and CDR2 FQGTGA. The CDR3 runs 15 residues. With 2 bases removed from V and 4 bases from J, the gap between germline ends came to 15 bases. The CDR3 protein is CASSLVAEMPYEQYF. For the CDR3, the DNA is TGTGCCAGCAGCTTAGTCGCCGAGATGCCATACGAGCAGTACTTC.

The chain carries TRBV12-3 or TRBV12-4 and TRBJ2-1; D is uncertain. The ends were cut back, 0 bases at V and 15 bases at J, with 21 bases in the middle. This CDR3 region has 15 residues. CDR3 in amino acids: CASSLAIGVGTASFF. CDR3 nucleotide sequence: TGTGCCAGCAGTTTAGCAATTGGGGTAGGAACGGCTTCGTTCTTC.

The gene calls are TRBV7-3 and TRBJ2-5, with D possibly matching TRBD2 (5 bases). The CDR3 sequence is 15 residues long. Trimming removed 3 bases at V and 1 base at J, with 12 bases between. CDR1 is SGHTA and CDR2 is FQGTGA in the germline V gene. The CDR3 here is CASSLGRGFQETQYF. CDR3 DNA sequence: TGTGCCAGCAGCTTGGGTCGAGGGTTCCAAGAGACCCAGTACTTC.